Sequencing of this TCR beta chain was carried out in a study of T cell responses to AZD1222 COVID-19 vaccine. Study outcomes and limitations: Possibly, clonal diversity was underestimated; donors were largely white British and included more females. Spike regions recognized by vaccine-associated CD4 TCRs spanned the protein, led by 160-218 and 743-854.

Details on this clone: The antigen is not known.

The protocol was immunoSEQ multiplex PCR, while the TCRdb copy is restricted to in-frame clones and leaves out a portion. The table has some 200,000 clones, around 90% seen once. This receptor was obtained from an adult in good health. This specimen was peripheral blood, taken on day 0 of AZD1222 vaccination.

The CDR3 DNA is TGTGCCAGCAGCTCCGCCCAGGGGAGGAATGAGCAGTTCTTC. It codes for CASSSAQGRNEQFF. The genes are TRBV11-2 and TRBJ2-1; D may match TRBD1 or TRBD2 (6 bases each). V lost 4 bases to trimming and J lost 7 bases, with 14 bases between them. The germline gives CDR1 SGHAT, CDR2 FQNNGV. The CDR3 extends over 14 amino acids.